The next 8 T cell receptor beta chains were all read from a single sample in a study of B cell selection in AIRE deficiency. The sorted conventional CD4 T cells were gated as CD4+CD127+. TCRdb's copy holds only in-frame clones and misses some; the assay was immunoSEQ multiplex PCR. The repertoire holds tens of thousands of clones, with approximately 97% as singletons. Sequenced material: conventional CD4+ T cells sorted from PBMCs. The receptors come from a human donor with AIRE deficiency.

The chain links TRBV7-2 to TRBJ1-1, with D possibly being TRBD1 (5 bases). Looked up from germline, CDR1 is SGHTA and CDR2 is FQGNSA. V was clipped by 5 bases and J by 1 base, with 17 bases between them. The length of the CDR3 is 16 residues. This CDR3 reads CASSPRTPNQNTEAFF. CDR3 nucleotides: TGTGCCAGCAGCCCTCGGACACCAAACCAGAACACTGAAGCTTTCTTT.

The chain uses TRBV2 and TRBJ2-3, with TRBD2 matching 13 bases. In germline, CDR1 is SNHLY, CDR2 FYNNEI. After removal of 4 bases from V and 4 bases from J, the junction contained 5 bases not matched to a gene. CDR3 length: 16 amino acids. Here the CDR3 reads CASSVTSGRASDTQYF. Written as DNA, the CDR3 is TGTGCCAGCAGTGTAACTAGCGGGAGGGCCTCAGATACGCAGTATTTT.

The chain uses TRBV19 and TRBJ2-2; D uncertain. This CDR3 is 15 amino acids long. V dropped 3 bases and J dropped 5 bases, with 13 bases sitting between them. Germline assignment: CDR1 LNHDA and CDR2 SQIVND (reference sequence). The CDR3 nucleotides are TGTGCCAGTAGTATTGATGGCACTGGGACCGGGGAGCTGTTTTTT. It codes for CASSIDGTGTGELFF.

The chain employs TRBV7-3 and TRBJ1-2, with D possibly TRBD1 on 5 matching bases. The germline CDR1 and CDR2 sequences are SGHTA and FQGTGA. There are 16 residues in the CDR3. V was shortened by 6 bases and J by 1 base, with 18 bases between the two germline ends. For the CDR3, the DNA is TGTGCCAGCAGTGGAGGTCCGAGGGGAAATAACTATGGCTACACCTTC. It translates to CASSGGPRGNNYGYTF.

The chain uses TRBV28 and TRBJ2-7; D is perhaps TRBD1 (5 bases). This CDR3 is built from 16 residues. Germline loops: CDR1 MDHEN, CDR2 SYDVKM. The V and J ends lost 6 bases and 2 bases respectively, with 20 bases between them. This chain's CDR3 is CASSPTGSLGTYEQYF. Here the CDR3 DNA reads TGTGCCAGCAGCCCAACAGGTAGCCTGGGCACCTACGAGCAGTACTTC.

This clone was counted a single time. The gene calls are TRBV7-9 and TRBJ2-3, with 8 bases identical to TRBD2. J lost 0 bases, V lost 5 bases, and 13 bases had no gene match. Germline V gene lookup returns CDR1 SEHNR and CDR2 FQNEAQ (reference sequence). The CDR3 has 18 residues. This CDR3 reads CASSEGLGTRGSTDTQYF. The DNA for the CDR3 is TGTGCCAGCAGCGAAGGGCTAGGGACTAGAGGGAGCACAGATACGCAGTATTTT.

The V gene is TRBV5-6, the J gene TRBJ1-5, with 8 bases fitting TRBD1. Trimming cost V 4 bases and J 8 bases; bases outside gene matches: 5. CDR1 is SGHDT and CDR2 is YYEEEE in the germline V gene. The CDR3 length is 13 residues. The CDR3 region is CASSGQGREPQHF. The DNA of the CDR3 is TGTGCCAGCAGCGGACAGGGTCGGGAGCCCCAGCATTTT.

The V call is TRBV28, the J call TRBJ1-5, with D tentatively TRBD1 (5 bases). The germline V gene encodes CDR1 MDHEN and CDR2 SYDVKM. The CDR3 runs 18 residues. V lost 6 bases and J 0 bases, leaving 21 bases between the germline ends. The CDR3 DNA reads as TGTGCCAGCAGCCACCACCAAGGGGTAGGATATAGCAATCAGCCCCAGCATTTT. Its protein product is CASSHHQGVGYSNQPQHF.